These 7 T cell receptor beta chains originate from one sample sequenced in a study of cytomegalovirus exposure and HLA in healthy donors. The PCR was carried out with 60 Vbeta primers and 13 Jbeta primers. Libraries were prepared by immunoSEQ multiplex PCR; TCRdb keeps only in-frame clonotypes and omits some of them. The sample yields under 200,000 clones, 65% to 90% seen once. The sequencing sample was made of PBMCs. The receptors stem from a woman between 50 and 59 years old in good health and CMV-seronegative.

The chain couples TRBV5-1 to TRBJ2-1; 11 bases are shared with TRBD2. CDR3 length equals 17 residues. CDR1 and CDR2 from the germline V gene are SGHRS and YFSETQ. The junction had 9 bases not matched to a gene; V was cut back by 0 bases and J by 7 bases. The CDR3 sequence: CASSLDSVAGGANEQFF. The CDR3, as DNA: TGCGCCAGCAGCTTGGACTCTGTAGCGGGAGGGGCGAATGAGCAGTTCTTC.

The chain combines TRBV21-1 with TRBJ2-6; the table's D call TRBD1 went unverified against the DNA. TRBV21-1 is assigned pseudogene status. This CDR3 has 15 residues. CDR3 bases: TGTGCCAGCAGCCCCACAGGGGCCGGGGCCAACGTCCTGACTTTC. This sequence encodes CASSPTGAGANVLTF.

The chain has TRBV5-1 and TRBJ1-1; no clear D gene. Germline V gene data show CDR1 as SGHRS and CDR2 as YFSETQ. Trimming removed 4 bases at V and 1 base at J, with 2 bases between. The CDR3 contains 11 residues. In DNA form, the CDR3 reads TGCGCCAGCAGCCAGAACACTGAAGCTTTCTTT. Protein: CASSQNTEAFF.

This clone showed up just a few times. V is TRBV19 and J is TRBJ2-5, with TRBD2 as a possible D gene (6 bases). V shed 5 bases and J shed 5 bases, with 12 bases lying between them. Germline assignment: CDR1 LNHDA and CDR2 SQIVND (reference sequence). CDR3 size: 13 residues. Written as DNA, the CDR3 is TGTGCCAGTAGTTCTGACCGGGGGGAGACCCAGTACTTC. It translates to CASSSDRGETQYF.

The rearrangement links TRBV5-5 to TRBJ2-1; 11 bases align to TRBD2. Germline V lookup: CDR1 SGHKS, CDR2 YYEKEE (reference sequence). The V segment lost 0 bases and the J segment 8 bases; nucleotides outside the gene matches: 10. The CDR3 covers 17 residues. The CDR3 is CASSLEASGRYGDEQFF. The DNA for the CDR3 is TGTGCCAGCAGCTTGGAGGCTAGCGGGAGGTATGGGGATGAGCAGTTCTTC.

This clone has just a few counts. This sequence joins TRBV5-1 and TRBJ1-3; D is possibly TRBD1 (5 bases). From germline, CDR1 is SGHRS and CDR2 YFSETQ. Trimming shortened V by 4 bases and J by 4 bases, and 12 bases separated the two germline ends. The CDR3 spans 14 residues. DNA for the CDR3: TGCGCCAGCAGCCCCAGGGAATCCGGAAACACCATATATTTT. This encodes CASSPRESGNTIYF.

There are a few counts of this clone. This chain joins TRBV5-4 and TRBJ2-7; perhaps TRBD1 as D (5 bases). CDR1 is SGHNT, CDR2 YYREEE, per germline (reference sequence). This CDR3 comprises 15 residues. The V end lost 3 bases, the J end lost 0 bases, and 13 bases lay between the germline ends. For the CDR3, the DNA is TGTGCCAGCAGCTCGGTGGGGCTTAACTCCTACGAGCAGTACTTC. Translating it yields CASSSVGLNSYEQYF.